Below, 3 T cell receptor beta chains from the same sample are listed, as sequenced in a study of blood T cells in healthy people across ages. Alongside a J-beta primer mix, a sample-barcoded 5' primer served in a second PCR lasting roughly 6 to 12 cycles. TCRdb recomputed calls from the 5' RACE reads with MiXCR, one row per CDR3 protein. The sample lists 720,000 or so distinct CDR3 sequences, approximately 40% occurring once. What was sequenced was blood. These receptors all stem from a man older than 75 in good health.

This clonotype was seen a handful of times. V gene TRBV25-1 combines with J gene TRBJ1-4; the D is unclear. The germline V and J ends were trimmed by 0 bases and 8 bases, with 4 bases remaining between them. This CDR3 comprises 12 residues. From germline, CDR1 is MGHDK and CDR2 SYGVNS. CDR3 loop: CASSEYGEKLFF. The CDR3 DNA sequence: TGTGCCAGCAGTGAATACGGCGAAAAACTGTTTTTT. The variable domain in full, completed from reference TRBV25-1 and TRBJ1-4, reads EADIYQTPRYLVIGTGKKITLECSQTMGHDKMYWYQQDPGMELHLIHYSYGVNSTEKGDLSSESTVSRIRTEHFPLTLESARPSHTSQYLCASSEYGEKLFFGSGTQLSVL.

The rearrangement joins TRBV29-1 to TRBJ2-3; 9 positions agree with TRBD1. The CDR3 spans 16 residues. Losses at the gene ends were 4 bases for V and 3 bases for J; bases not matched to a gene: 11. Germline CDR1 reads SQVTM; CDR2 reads ANQGSEA. The CDR3 region has the DNA TGCAGCGTTGGGGACAGGGAGGGGGGAAGGACAGATACGCAGTATTTT. Encoded protein: CSVGDREGGRTDTQYF.

CDR3 sequence: CASSYASGGGTDTQYF. The DNA for the CDR3 is TGTGCCAGCAGTTACGCTTCTGGGGGGGGTACAGATACGCAGTATTTT. The chain links TRBV6-2 or TRBV6-3 to TRBJ2-3; 7 bases agree with TRBD2. CDR3 length: 16 amino acids. J lost 3 bases, V lost 2 bases, and 8 bases had no gene match. CDR1 and CDR2 (germline): MNHEY, SVGEGT.